The 10 T cell receptor beta chains below come from one sample, sequenced in a study of cytomegalovirus exposure and HLA in healthy donors. PCR involved 60 Vbeta and 13 Jbeta primers. Using immunoSEQ multiplex PCR, the repertoire was profiled, and TCRdb retains in-frame clones only, with some absent. There are approximately 110,000 clones in the sample; roughly 66% occur only once, and under 5.5% lies in the top ten. Sequenced material: PBMCs. Every receptor here comes from a man in his fifties or sixties in good health and CMV-seropositive.

The chain couples TRBV27 to TRBJ2-5, with TRBD1 identical over 7 bases. V shed 5 bases and J 2 bases; nucleotides not matched to a gene: 14. Germline V gene sequence: CDR1 MNHEY, CDR2 SMNVEV (reference sequence). The CDR3 has 17 residues. The CDR3 DNA follows: TGTGCCAGCAGTCCATTCCGGGACAGCTTCTATCAAGAGACCCAGTACTTC. Its protein is CASSPFRDSFYQETQYF.

J is TRBJ2-7 and V is TRBV5-6; 11 nucleotides align to TRBD1. Germline V gene sequence: CDR1 SGHDT, CDR2 YYEEEE. The CDR3 length is 16 residues. V was clipped by 0 bases and J by 6 bases; unmatched bases: 8. CDR3 in DNA: TGTGCCAGCAGCTTGGGGCTAGGGACAGGGGGACTCGAGCAGTACTTC. Translated: CASSLGLGTGGLEQYF.

This clone was picked up a small number of times. The gene calls are TRBV9 and TRBJ1-2; a weak D match, TRBD1 (5 bases). The CDR3 has 15 residues. Germline loops: CDR1 SGDLS, CDR2 YYNGEE. Trimming removed 0 bases from V and 7 bases from J, with 16 bases in between. In nucleotides, the CDR3 is TGTGCCAGCAGCGTAGTCGCAGGGATGTACGGTGGCTACACCTTC. Its protein product is CASSVVAGMYGGYTF.

This clone has a handful of counts. A junction boundary mismatches the germline segment, possibly from a read error. CDR3 bases: TGTGCCAGCAGTGAAACATGGGACAGCCAAGAGACCCAGTACTTC. This encodes CASSETWDSQETQYF. The chain carries TRBV10-3 and TRBJ2-5, with 7 bases lining up with TRBD1. CDR1 is ENHRY and CDR2 is SYGVKD in the germline V gene. The CDR3 has 15 residues.

The chain combines TRBV7-9 with TRBJ1-2, with D unclear. There are 13 residues in the CDR3. V lost 5 bases and J lost 4, with 11 bases in between. Germline CDR1 is SEHNR and CDR2 is FQNEAQ (reference sequence). CDR3 protein: CASSRGSGYGYTF. The CDR3 nucleotides read TGTGCCAGCAGCCGCGGGTCAGGCTATGGCTACACCTTC.

Only a few counts were recorded for this clone. V gene TRBV5-1 combines with J gene TRBJ1-6, with TRBD1 matching 7 bases. V trimming: 0 bases; J trimming: 5 bases; junction bases outside the gene matches: 8. Germline CDR1 and CDR2: SGHRS and YFSETQ. This CDR3 has 17 amino acids. The CDR3 protein is CASSLGRGPPHNSPLHF. The CDR3 nucleotides are TGCGCCAGCAGCTTGGGGAGGGGGCCGCCACATAATTCACCCCTCCACTTT.

With respect to this clone: At one end, the junction sequence differs from germline, possibly due to a read error. This chain connects TRBV5-1 to TRBJ2-7, with 7 bases fitting TRBD1. Germline V CDR1 and CDR2: SGHRS, YFSETQ. This CDR3 has 14 residues. The CDR3 nucleotides read TGCGCCAGCACCTTGGAGACAGGGTTGGGCGAGCAGTACTTC. Translating it yields CASTLETGLGEQYF.

This chain connects TRBV9 to TRBJ2-3; 9 bases agree with TRBD1. The germline V gene encodes CDR1 SGDLS and CDR2 YYNGEE. The CDR3 consists of 14 residues. Trimming cost V 4 bases and J 6 bases; bases outside gene matches: 6. DNA for the CDR3: TGTGCCAGCAGCTCCGGGACAGGGACGGATACGCAGTATTTT. Amino acid sequence: CASSSGTGTDTQYF.

The chain joins TRBV7-9 to TRBJ2-3; 8 nucleotides agree with TRBD2. The CDR3 is 16 amino acids. The J segment lost 4 bases and the V segment lost 1 base, leaving 7 bases of the junction unmatched. Germline assignment: CDR1 SEHNR and CDR2 FQNEAQ (reference sequence). CDR3 sequence (DNA): TGTGCCAGCAGCTTAGAGAACGGGGGGGCTGCAGATACGCAGTATTTT. Protein: CASSLENGGAADTQYF.

This clone has a handful of counts. The chain uses TRBV6-1 and TRBJ2-3, with TRBD2 matching 12 bases. V was pared by 2 bases and J by 2 bases, with 14 bases of the junction left unmatched. CDR1 and CDR2 (germline): MNHNS, SASEGT. The CDR3 is made up of 20 amino acids. As DNA, the CDR3 is TGTGCCAGCAGTGAACCGGCGGCTAGCGGGGGGGTCTACCTCACAGATACGCAGTATTTT. Its protein product is CASSEPAASGGVYLTDTQYF.